This T cell receptor beta chain was identified in a study of cytomegalovirus exposure and HLA in healthy donors. Primers included in the PCR were 60 Vbeta and 13 Jbeta primers. Using immunoSEQ multiplex PCR, the repertoire was profiled, and TCRdb retains in-frame clones only, with some absent. The sample shows 100,000 to 150,000 clones, approximately 75% of them seen only once. There are 14 residues in the CDR3. CDR1 SGHDT and CDR2 YYEEEE come from the germline V gene. V lost 1 base to trimming and J lost 7 bases, with 12 bases between them. This chain joins TRBV5-6 and TRBJ1-3; TRBD1 might be the D (5 bases). The receptor was isolated from a woman aged 45-65 years in good health and CMV-seronegative. Sequenced input: PBMCs. The CDR3 is CASSLYGASNTIYF. DNA for the CDR3: TGTGCCAGCAGCTTGTATGGGGCCAGTAACACCATATATTTT. The complete variable domain, with remaining parts taken from reference TRBV5-6 and TRBJ1-3, reads DAGVTQSPTHLIKTRGQQVTLRCSPKSGHDTVSWYQQALGQGPQFIFQYYEEEERQRGNFPDRFSGHQFPNYSSELNVNALLLGDSALYLCASSLYGASNTIYFGEGSWLTVV.